Listed here are 27 T cell receptor beta chains from one sample, sequenced in a study of T cell responses to AZD1222 COVID-19 vaccine. Method: immunoSEQ multiplex PCR; TCRdb's copy keeps in-frame clones and lacks some. The data contain about 100,000 clones, 80% to 95% of them singletons. Source: peripheral blood, taken on day 0 of AZD1222 vaccination. The receptors shown here come from an adult in good health.

The rearrangement uses TRBV27 and TRBJ1-1; 9 nucleotides agree with TRBD1. The CDR3 totals 16 residues. With V trimmed by 2 bases and J by 0 bases, 4 bases remained unmatched. Germline V CDR1 and CDR2: MNHEY, SMNVEV (reference sequence). CDR3 coding DNA: TGTGCCAGCAGTTTAATGGACAGGGGTGTGAACACTGAAGCTTTCTTT. Translating it yields CASSLMDRGVNTEAFF.

J is TRBJ1-6 and V is TRBV19, with D possibly matching TRBD1 (6 bases). Germline V CDR1 and CDR2: LNHDA, SQIVND (reference sequence). The CDR3 covers 15 residues. Trimming stripped 4 bases from V and 8 bases from J, with 15 bases between. CDR3 sequence reads: CASSRQARDDSPLHF. CDR3 coding DNA: TGTGCCAGTAGTAGACAGGCCCGGGACGATTCACCCCTCCACTTT.

The chain is built from TRBV3-1 (or the pseudogene TRBV3-2) and TRBJ2-5; 8 bases are shared with TRBD2. This CDR3 comprises 15 residues. V gave up 4 bases and J gave up 1 base; unmatched junction bases: 5. Germline CDR1 and CDR2: LGHDT and YNNKEL (reference sequence). The CDR3 sequence is CASSPIAGIQETQYF. CDR3 in DNA: TGTGCCAGCAGCCCAATAGCGGGAATCCAAGAGACCCAGTACTTC.

The chain is built from TRBV14 and TRBJ2-3; 7 bases are a match to TRBD2. Germline CDR1 SGHDN, CDR2 FVKESK. The CDR3 loop spans 18 amino acids. V shed 0 bases, J shed 2 bases, and the junction held 11 bases outside the gene matches. CDR3 coding DNA: TGTGCCAGCAGCCAAGATGGGACCGGGACTATCTTCACAGATACGCAGTATTTT. It specifies CASSQDGTGTIFTDTQYF.

The chain couples TRBV10-2 to TRBJ2-2; no clear D gene. The V and J ends lost 6 bases and 4 bases respectively, with 12 bases between them. Germline CDR1 reads WSHSY; CDR2 reads SAAADI. The CDR3 extends over 14 amino acids. The CDR3 DNA reads as TGCGCCAGCAGGTCTATCTCGAGCACCGGGGAGCTGTTTTTT. Its protein is CASRSISSTGELFF.

The chain has TRBV6-1 and TRBJ2-1; TRBD1 matches 7 bases. CDR3 length: 14 amino acids. The germline CDR1 and CDR2 sequences are MNHNS and SASEGT. The V and J ends lost 1 base and 8 bases, in that order; junction bases with no gene match: 5. The CDR3 bases are TGTGCCAGCAGTGAAGGACAGGGCCATGATGAGCAGTTCTTC. Amino acid sequence: CASSEGQGHDEQFF.

The chain links TRBV29-1 to TRBJ1-1; D gene uncertain. The CDR3 is made up of 10 amino acids. The V end was cut by 4 bases, the J end by 8 bases, with 8 bases between. CDR1 is SQVTM and CDR2 is ANQGSEA in the germline V gene. The CDR3: CSVAVREAFF. The CDR3 DNA sequence: TGCAGCGTTGCGGTCAGGGAAGCTTTCTTT.

The rearrangement joins TRBV9 to TRBJ2-3, with 14 bases identical to TRBD2. Germline-derived CDR1 and CDR2 are SGDLS and YYNGEE. V trimming: 4 bases; J trimming: 4 bases; junction bases outside the gene matches: 5. CDR3 size: 16 residues. The CDR3 bases are TGTGCCAGCAGCCTCCAGGGACTAGCGGGAGCAGATACGCAGTATTTT. Translation: CASSLQGLAGADTQYF.

This chain links TRBV12-3 or TRBV12-4 with TRBJ1-2; D possibly corresponds to TRBD1 (5 bases). The V end lost 2 bases, the J end lost 7 bases, and 8 bases lay between the germline ends. This CDR3 has 12 residues. For the CDR3, the DNA is TGTGCCAGCAGTTTATGGGGGGGTGGCTACACCTTC. Translation gives CASSLWGGGYTF.

The J gene is TRBJ2-1, the V gene TRBV13; the D is unclear. V lost 0 bases and J lost 0, with 12 bases in between. The CDR3 has 17 amino acids. The V gene's germline CDR1 is PRHDT and CDR2 FYEKMQ (reference sequence). The CDR3 is CASSLGAAFFSYNEQFF. For the CDR3, the DNA is TGTGCCAGCAGCTTAGGGGCGGCCTTTTTCTCCTACAATGAGCAGTTCTTC. The full variable domain, completed using reference TRBV13 and TRBJ2-1, is AAGVIQSPRHLIKEKRETATLKCYPIPRHDTVYWYQQGPGQDPQFLISFYEKMQSDKGSIPDRFSAQQFSDYHSELNMSSLELGDSALYFCASSLGAAFFSYNEQFFGPGTRLTVL.

The chain joins TRBV20-1 to TRBJ2-3, with D maybe TRBD1 (5 bases). Germline CDR1 DFQATT, CDR2 SNEGSKA (reference sequence). The CDR3 consists of 10 residues. The chain's CDR3 is CSPKGDTQYF. The CDR3 DNA reads TGCAGCCCTAAGGGGGATACGCAGTATTTT.

J is TRBJ2-2 and V is TRBV7-2; 7 bases align to TRBD2. Germline CDR1 SGHTA, CDR2 FQGNSA. Trimming cost V 5 bases and J 7 bases; bases outside gene matches: 10. The CDR3 totals 15 residues. The CDR3 loop reads CASSAWGSSGGELFF. For the CDR3, the DNA is TGTGCCAGCAGCGCCTGGGGTTCTAGCGGCGGGGAGCTGTTTTTT.

J is TRBJ2-5 and V is TRBV2; TRBD1 matches 7 bases. The CDR3 length is 12 residues. V dropped 11 bases and J dropped 1; count of bases not matched to a gene: 4. CDR1 and CDR2 (germline): SNHLY, FYNNEI. The CDR3 DNA is TGTGCCGGGGGACAGTCCCAAGAGACCCAGTACTTC. This encodes CAGGQSQETQYF.

This rearrangement joins TRBV6-1 to TRBJ1-1; 7 bases are a match to TRBD1. There are 15 residues in the CDR3. The ends lost 3 bases at V and 1 base at J; junction bases unmatched: 5. CDR1 and CDR2 from the germline V gene are MNHNS and SASEGT. CDR3 nucleotides: TGTGCCAGCAGTGATATGACAGGGTCGAACACTGAAGCTTTCTTT. Translation: CASSDMTGSNTEAFF.

CDR3 sequence (DNA): TGCGCCAGCAGCTTGGAGGGACAGGGGTTAACCGGGGAGCTGTTTTTT. Translating it yields CASSLEGQGLTGELFF. The chain employs TRBV5-1 and TRBJ2-2; 10 bases match TRBD1. Trimming at V came to 0 bases and at J to 5 bases, leaving 4 bases not matched to a gene. CDR1 SGHRS and CDR2 YFSETQ come from the germline V gene. The CDR3 totals 16 residues.

V gene TRBV10-3 combines with J gene TRBJ1-3, with 8 bases lining up with TRBD1. Trimming removed 3 bases from V and 6 bases from J; junction bases left unmatched: 4. The CDR3 is made up of 14 amino acids. Germline-derived CDR1 and CDR2 are ENHRY and SYGVKD. CDR3 nucleotide sequence: TGTGCCATCAGTGACTCAGGGGGCGAAAACACCATATATTTT. It is translated as CAISDSGGENTIYF.

The chain's CDR3 is CASSVQGLAVHNEQFF. The CDR3 DNA reads TGTGCCAGCAGCGTACAAGGACTAGCGGTCCACAATGAGCAGTTCTTC. The chain links TRBV9 to TRBJ2-1; 10 positions agree with TRBD2. CDR1 SGDLS and CDR2 YYNGEE come from the germline V gene. The CDR3 is 16 residues long. The V and J ends lost 1 base and 5 bases, in that order; junction bases with no gene match: 6. Combining the CDR3 with reference TRBV9 and TRBJ2-1 gives the whole variable domain DSGVTQTPKHLITATGQRVTLRCSPRSGDLSVYWYQQSLDQGLQFLIQYYNGEERAKGNILERFSAQQFPDLHSELNLSSLELGDSALYFCASSVQGLAVHNEQFFGPGTRLTVL.

This rearrangement joins TRBV9 to TRBJ1-1; 7 bases fit TRBD1. Germline V lookup: CDR1 SGDLS, CDR2 YYNGEE. J gave up 3 bases and V 3 bases, and 5 bases lay outside the gene matches. The CDR3 has 14 residues. CDR3 coding DNA: TGTGCCAGCAGCGCCGGGACAGAAGACACTGAAGCTTTCTTT. Amino acids: CASSAGTEDTEAFF.

The gene calls are TRBV7-9 and TRBJ1-4; no clear D gene. The germline V gene has CDR1 SEHNR and CDR2 FQNEAQ (reference sequence). Trimming shortened V by 2 bases and J by 7 bases, and 11 bases separated the two germline ends. The CDR3 spans 14 residues. CDR3 in DNA: TGTGCCAGCAGCTTATACATAGGTGGTGAAAAACTGTTTTTT. It is translated as CASSLYIGGEKLFF.

This clone has just one count. The chain carries TRBV10-1 and TRBJ2-1; TRBD1 matches at 8 bases. V lost 7 bases and J lost 15; bases outside the gene matches: 8. Looked up from germline, CDR1 is WNHNN and CDR2 is SYGVQD (reference sequence). The CDR3 runs to 11 residues. This chain's CDR3 is CASTDGQGWFF. CDR3 coding DNA: TGCGCCAGCACCGACGGACAGGGTTGGTTCTTC.

V and J are TRBV19 and TRBJ2-7; 9 positions match TRBD2. The CDR3 extends over 16 amino acids. The germline CDR1 and CDR2 sequences are LNHDA and SQIVND (reference sequence). Germline trimming cut 7 bases from V and 2 bases from J; bases unmatched to any gene: 12. CDR3: CASKDSGSSSPYEQYF. The CDR3 DNA is TGTGCCAGTAAGGATAGCGGGAGTTCGTCTCCCTACGAGCAGTACTTC.

The DNA for the CDR3 is TGCGCCAGCAGCCAAGCCCGACAGGGAGGGGACTACGAGCAGTACTTC. Translation: CASSQARQGGDYEQYF. V usage is TRBV4-1 and J usage is TRBJ2-7; possibly TRBD1 or TRBD2 for D (7 bases each). CDR3 length: 16 residues. The V end was cut by 1 base, the J end by 3 bases, with 16 bases between. Looked up from germline, CDR1 is MGHRA and CDR2 is YSYEKL.

V and J are TRBV30 and TRBJ2-7, with D tentatively TRBD1 (5 bases). Deletions cut 0 bases from V and 9 bases from J, with 15 bases between. CDR1 is GTSNPN and CDR2 is SVGIG in the germline V gene (reference sequence). The CDR3 is 13 amino acids. The CDR3 here is CAWSVVLGVGQYF. In DNA, the CDR3 is TGTGCCTGGAGTGTGGTCTTAGGGGTTGGGCAGTACTTC.

The chain is built from TRBV11-2 and TRBJ1-1; D is undetermined. V was shortened by 4 bases and J by 1 base, with 10 bases between the two germline ends. Looked up from germline, CDR1 is SGHAT and CDR2 is FQNNGV. The CDR3 runs 14 residues. The CDR3: CASSSGPENTEAFF. The CDR3, as DNA: TGTGCCAGCAGCTCCGGACCAGAGAACACTGAAGCTTTCTTT.

The rearrangement links TRBV18 to TRBJ2-7; tentatively, D is TRBD2 (5 bases). Germline CDR1 and CDR2: KGHSH and LQKENI. V was clipped by 2 bases and J by 3 bases, with 14 bases between them. The CDR3 is made up of 15 amino acids. CDR3 in DNA: TGTGCCAGCTCACCAACGACTACTCAGGACTACGAGCAGTACTTC. This translates into CASSPTTTQDYEQYF.

The chain uses TRBV11-2 and TRBJ2-7; possibly TRBD1 for D (5 bases). The CDR3 contains 13 residues. The ends were cut back, 8 bases at V and 5 bases at J, with 16 bases in the middle. Germline CDR1 is SGHAT and CDR2 is FQNNGV. The CDR3, as DNA: TGTGCCAGCTTACTCTCAGGGAAGGACGAGCAGTACTTC. It is translated as CASLLSGKDEQYF.

This clone was detected once. The chain couples TRBV2 to TRBJ2-1; 7 bases align to TRBD2. Trimming removed 7 bases from V and 0 bases from J; junction bases left unmatched: 12. The germline gives CDR1 SNHLY, CDR2 FYNNEI. The CDR3 totals 17 residues. The CDR3 loop reads CASIGIGRMSSYNEQFF. CDR3 nucleotide sequence: TGTGCCAGCATAGGGATCGGGAGGATGAGCTCCTACAATGAGCAGTTCTTC.